These T cell receptor beta chains were read from a single sample in a study of patients and donors after allogeneic stem cell transplantation. TCRdb processed the RT-PCR reads anew with MiXCR; each CDR3 protein has one entry. The profile shows under 200,000 distinct CDR3 sequences, 30% of them singletons. Sequencing was done on a sample of blood, either unsorted or a sorted T cell fraction (not recorded which). The receptors stem from a human donor who was either an allogeneic HSCT recipient or a stem cell or donor lymphocyte infusion donor (not recorded which). It is not recorded whose cells these are; they may come from a transplant donor. The CDR3 runs from the conserved cysteine through the conserved F or W. The D gene is left open where the match is weak.

TRBV12-3/TRBV12-4	15	TRBJ2-3	NA	CASSSLAAVTDTQYF
TRBV27	18	TRBJ1-1	TRBD1	CASSLLNARQGSNTEAFF
TRBV4-3	16	TRBJ2-3	NA	CASSPGTFSSGDTQYF
TRBV7-9	18	TRBJ1-6	NA	CASSLAFRDAFSNSPLHF
TRBV5-1	12	TRBJ1-1	NA	CASSLVTTEAFF
TRBV6-2/TRBV6-3	15	TRBJ2-5	TRBD2	CASTSRREGVETQYF
TRBV4-2	16	TRBJ2-7	TRBD2	CASSPRKAGGTYEQYF
TRBV28	11	TRBJ2-7	TRBD2	CASTSPGGPKF
TRBV7-6	13	TRBJ2-7	NA	CASSLATDYEQYF
TRBV4-1	17	TRBJ2-1	TRBD2	CASSPGGGRALYNEQFF
TRBV19	16	TRBJ2-1	TRBD2	CASSPSGRAFSSEQFF
TRBV6-1	12	TRBJ2-5	NA	CASTGGPETQYF
TRBV20-1	14	TRBJ1-4	NA	CSARGSRANEKLFF
TRBV29-1	12	TRBJ2-5	NA	CSVGTAQETQYF
TRBV27	14	TRBJ2-7	NA	CASSLYASSYEQYF
TRBV9	16	TRBJ1-1	NA	CASSIPWSGGNTEAFF
TRBV25-1	13	TRBJ1-1	NA	CASGMLGGTEAFF
TRBV7-9	14	TRBJ1-2	NA	CASSLWTSDYGYTF
TRBV29-1	13	TRBJ1-1	NA	CSVVGKLNTEAFF
TRBV6-5	15	TRBJ1-5	NA	CASRPDRWSNQPQHF
TRBV20-1	13	TRBJ2-7	NA	CSARIPWGYEQYF
TRBV7-9	13	TRBJ2-7	TRBD1	CASSPDRGYEQYF
TRBV10-3	12	TRBJ2-5	NA	CAISGTQETQYF
TRBV5-6	13	TRBJ2-7	TRBD2	CASSRTSVYEQYF
TRBV2	12	TRBJ2-2	NA	CASSRVAGELFF
TRBV12-3/TRBV12-4	18	TRBJ1-5	NA	CASSFKAGPSNSNQPQHF
TRBV27	14	TRBJ2-2	NA	CASTSGQFTGELFF
TRBV6-5	13	TRBJ1-1	NA	CATGTQGWTEAFF
TRBV12-3/TRBV12-4	15	TRBJ1-2	NA	CASTRMAHFNYGYTF
TRBV2	15	TRBJ1-2	NA	CASSGSGHQNYGYTF
TRBV5-1	15	TRBJ1-5	NA	CASSSTWGHGQPQHF
TRBV2	12	TRBJ2-7	NA	CANRESTYEQYF
TRBV12-3/TRBV12-4	14	TRBJ1-5	NA	CASSLTTEHQPQHF
TRBV5-1	16	TRBJ1-5	NA	CASSLGSRASNQPQHF
TRBV20-1	13	TRBJ2-7	NA	CSASLKAGYEQYF
TRBV12-3/TRBV12-4	14	TRBJ2-1	TRBD2	CASSLAGGYNEQFF
TRBV15	13	TRBJ2-1	NA	CATSKFSSNEQFF
TRBV29-1	12	TRBJ2-5	TRBD1	CSAWDSQETQYF
TRBV7-9	14	TRBJ1-3	NA	CASSPTVSGNTIYF
TRBV11-2	16	TRBJ1-1	TRBD1	CASSFLQGRGNTEAFF
TRBV19	15	TRBJ2-1	NA	CASSFLRTSYNEQFF
TRBV11-2	15	TRBJ1-5	NA	CASSLFEGSNQPQHF
TRBV24-1	15	TRBJ1-4	TRBD1	CATSDSGTGNEKLFF
TRBV12-3/TRBV12-4	13	TRBJ1-4	NA	CASSFAGYEKLFF
TRBV4-3	15	TRBJ1-5	NA	CASSQGGGPNQPQHF
TRBV6-5	15	TRBJ1-5	TRBD1	CASNHGTGLNQPQHF
TRBV20-1	13	TRBJ2-7	TRBD1	CSAHPTGPYEQYF
TRBV9	15	TRBJ2-1	NA	CASSYHEVPLSEQFF
TRBV9	17	TRBJ2-1	TRBD2	CASSASRGSGRAHEQFF
TRBV7-9	16	TRBJ2-3	NA	CASSSYEASGTDTQYF
TRBV6-6	18	TRBJ2-7	TRBD2	CASSYPGLAGGRTYEQYF
TRBV5-1	14	TRBJ2-1	TRBD2	CASSLRTSGNEQFF
TRBV2	12	TRBJ2-1	TRBD2	CASGSGYNEQFF
TRBV7-2	14	TRBJ2-2	NA	CASSLALDTGELFF